This T cell receptor (beta chain) was identified in a study of shared clonotypes between healthy human individuals. Background on the study: Sampling drew on donors who were a couple of women and three men aged 18 to 49. Researchers assigned three CD4 naive, three CD4 memory, two CD8 naive and one CD8 memory plate to each donor.

A CD45RA+ naive subset and a CD45RA-negative memory subset were split from CD4+ cells. Of note for this clone: Its matching antigen is unknown.

This CDR3 region has 13 residues. V lost 3 bases and J 7 bases, leaving 13 bases between the germline ends. Per germline, CDR1 SGHRS and CDR2 YFSETQ. General observations from the study: The sole specimen, blood, was sampled, and tissue repertoires likely differ.

Generated by immunoSEQ multiplex PCR, the TCRdb table keeps only in-frame clones and is missing some. The table lists over a million clones, 95% to 97% of them singletons. This sequence originates from a man aged 30 to 39 in good health. The genes are TRBV5-1 and TRBJ2-5; maybe TRBD2 (5 bases). Sequencing was done on a sample of naive CD4+ T cells sorted from blood. Subset in this sample: CD45RA+ positively selected. The CDR3 DNA follows: TGCGCCAGCAGCTCCTCGCTAGCAGGGACCCAGTACTTC. Translation: CASSSSLAGTQYF. Drawing the rest from reference TRBV5-1 and TRBJ2-5, the complete variable domain is KAGVTQTPRYLIKTRGQQVTLSCSPISGHRSVSWYQQTPGQGLQFLFEYFSETQRNKGNFPGRFSGRQFSNSRSEMNVSTLELGDSALYLCASSSSLAGTQYFGPGTRLLVL.